A selection of T cell receptor beta chains follows, all from one sample in a study of T-cell reconstitution after alpha-beta-depleted transplantation in children. TCRdb re-called the PCR reads with MiXCR, one entry per CDR3 protein. The sample contains approximately 640,000 distinct CDR3 sequences, approximately 17% of which appear only once. The sample was PBMCs from the stem cell graft donor, taken from the stem cell graft. These receptors all stem from a human donor who donated a stem cell graft to a child with acute myeloid leukemia. Both conserved end residues are part of each CDR3. The D gene is left open where the match is weak. Rows may omit the clone size; those that give it use once, few, many or a size class.

clone size	V gene	D gene	J gene	CDR3 protein	CDR3 DNA
NA	TRBV7-9	NA	TRBJ2-1	CASSPRGGGLYNEQFF	TGTGCCAGCAGCCCGCGAGGGGGGGGGTTATACAATGAGCAGTTCTTC
many	TRBV12-3/TRBV12-4	TRBD1	TRBJ2-3	CASSIGQGGPDTQYF	TGTGCCAGCAGTATAGGACAGGGGGGCCCAGATACGCAGTATTTT
many	TRBV24-1	NA	TRBJ1-5	CATSGRGGTTNQPQHF	TGTGCCACCAGTGGACGAGGGGGGACAACTAATCAGCCCCAGCATTTT
many	TRBV20-1	TRBD1	TRBJ2-2	CSARGTGDTGELFF	TGCAGTGCCCGGGGCACAGGGGATACCGGGGAGCTGTTTTTT
NA	TRBV6-1	NA	TRBJ1-5	CASSEDLGQLYF	TGTGCCAGCAGTGAAGATTTAGGGCAGCTCTATTTT
many	TRBV5-6	TRBD1	TRBJ2-2	CASSPGTGATFTGELFF	TGTGCCAGCAGCCCAGGGACAGGGGCCACCTTCACCGGGGAGCTGTTTTTT
few	TRBV10-3	TRBD2	TRBJ2-3	CAISDPLAGGSTDTQYF	TGTGCCATCAGTGACCCTCTAGCGGGGGGCAGCACAGATACGCAGTATTTT
NA	TRBV20-1	TRBD1	TRBJ2-1	CSAREGGRSNEQFF	TGCAGTGCTAGGGAAGGGGGCAGATCGAATGAGCAGTTCTTC
NA	TRBV7-9	NA	TRBJ2-5	CASQRGQETQYF	TGTGCCAGCCAGAGGGGACAAGAGACCCAGTACTTC
many	TRBV6-4	TRBD2	TRBJ2-1	CASSDQGLAGGLNEQFF	TGTGCCAGCAGTGACCAGGGACTAGCGGGGGGACTCAATGAGCAGTTCTTC